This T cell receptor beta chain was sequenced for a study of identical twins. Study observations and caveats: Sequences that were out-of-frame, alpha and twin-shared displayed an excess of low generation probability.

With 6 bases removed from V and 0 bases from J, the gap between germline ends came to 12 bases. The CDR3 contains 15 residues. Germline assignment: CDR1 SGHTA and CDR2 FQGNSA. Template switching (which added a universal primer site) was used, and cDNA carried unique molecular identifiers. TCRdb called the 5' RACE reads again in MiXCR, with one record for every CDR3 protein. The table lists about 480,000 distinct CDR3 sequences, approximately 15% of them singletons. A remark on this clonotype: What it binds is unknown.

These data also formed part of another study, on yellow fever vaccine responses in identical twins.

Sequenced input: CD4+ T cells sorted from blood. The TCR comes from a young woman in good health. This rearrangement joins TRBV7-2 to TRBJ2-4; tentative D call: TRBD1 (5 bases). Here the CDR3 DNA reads TGTGCCAGCAGGTTAAGTAGGGGAGCCAAAAACATTCAGTACTTC. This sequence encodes CASRLSRGAKNIQYF.